The 10 T cell receptor beta chains in this list originate from one sample, sequenced in a study of low-dose radiotherapy and immunotherapy resistance in tumors. Priming of first-strand cDNA relied on TRAV- and TRBV-specific primers (covering alpha and beta chains). It was with a constant-region primer and a V-primer adapter that TCRs were amplified over roughly 19 PCR cycles. TCRdb itself ran the reads through MiXCR, one entry per CDR3 protein. The sample comprises 9,500 to 14,000 distinct CDR3 sequences, about half of which are singletons, and about 8% rests with the top ten. The receptors derive from a human donor with advanced metastatic prostate, ovarian, gallbladder or colorectal cancer (not recorded which). This table probably holds off-target reads from a library built for another chain.

The V gene is TRBV29-1, the J gene TRBJ2-7; TRBD1 matches at 8 bases. Per germline, CDR1 SQVTM and CDR2 ANQGSEA. The CDR3 sequence is 13 residues long. V shed 3 bases and J 2 bases; nucleotides not matched to a gene: 3. CDR3 sequence reads: CSVEGDRTYEQYF. The CDR3 nucleotides are TGCAGCGTTGAGGGGGACAGGACCTACGAGCAGTACTTC.

The V gene is TRBV5-5, the J gene TRBJ1-1; D is uncertain. CDR3 size: 15 residues. Germline lookup yields CDR1 SGHKS and CDR2 YYEKEE (reference sequence). V was pared by 0 bases and J by 1 base, with 10 bases between. The CDR3 here is CASSLGGRENTEAFF. Here the CDR3 DNA reads TGTGCCAGCAGCTTGGGTGGCAGAGAGAACACTGAAGCTTTCTTT. Full variable domain (outside the CDR3, taken from reference TRBV5-5 and TRBJ1-1): DAGVTQSPTHLIKTRGQQVTLRCSPISGHKSVSWYQQVLGQGPQFIFQYYEKEERGRGNFPDRFSARQFPNYSSELNVNALLLGDSALYLCASSLGGRENTEAFFGQGTRLTVV.

The V gene is TRBV4-2, the J gene TRBJ1-3, with 7 bases matching TRBD1. Losses at the gene ends were 0 bases for V and 3 bases for J; bases not matched to a gene: 8. Per germline, CDR1 LGHNA and CDR2 YNFKEQ. The CDR3 is made up of 17 amino acids. The CDR3: CASSQDYGDSSGNTIYF. CDR3 in DNA: TGTGCCAGCAGCCAAGATTATGGGGACAGCAGTGGAAACACCATATATTTT.

The rearrangement joins TRBV5-1 to TRBJ1-5; TRBD1 aligns across 7 bases. Germline CDR1 SGHRS, CDR2 YFSETQ. The CDR3 sequence is 14 residues long. J lost 5 bases, V lost 4 bases, and 6 bases had no gene match. CDR3 protein: CASSADRPDQPQHF. The CDR3 DNA is TGCGCCAGCAGCGCGGACAGGCCAGATCAGCCCCAGCATTTT.

The genes are TRBV18 and TRBJ2-5; 9 bases line up with TRBD1. Trimming removed 5 bases from V and 1 base from J; junction bases left unmatched: 2. CDR3 length: 14 amino acids. Looked up from germline, CDR1 is KGHSH and CDR2 is LQKENI. CDR3 in DNA: TGTGCCAGCTCAGGGACAGGGAGCCAAGAGACCCAGTACTTC. Its protein is CASSGTGSQETQYF.

The chain employs TRBV28 and TRBJ2-1; possible D gene TRBD1, 7 bases. Trimming removed 6 bases from V and 1 base from J, with 16 bases in between. Germline V gene sequence: CDR1 MDHEN, CDR2 SYDVKM. The CDR3 extends over 16 amino acids. DNA for the CDR3: TGTGCCAGCAGGAGGGGGCGGGGACATTCCTACAATGAGCAGTTCTTC. Encoded protein: CASRRGRGHSYNEQFF.

The chain employs TRBV4-1 and TRBJ2-7; TRBD2 might be the D (6 bases). Germline assignment: CDR1 MGHRA and CDR2 YSYEKL. This CDR3 region has 16 residues. V was clipped by 1 base and J by 7 bases, with 20 bases between them. CDR3 sequence: CASSQVIGGPPGEQYF. Written as DNA, the CDR3 is TGCGCCAGCAGCCAAGTTATCGGGGGACCACCGGGGGAGCAGTACTTC.

This chain joins TRBV7-2 and TRBJ2-7, with D possibly TRBD2 on 6 matching bases. V dropped 5 bases and J dropped 5 bases, with 19 bases sitting between them. This CDR3 has 15 residues. The germline V gene has CDR1 SGHTA and CDR2 FQGNSA. Here the CDR3 DNA reads TGTGCCAGCAGCGGGAGGAACAATCGGGGCCACGAGCAGTACTTC. It encodes CASSGRNNRGHEQYF.

The J gene is TRBJ2-3, the V gene TRBV9; 11 nucleotides line up with TRBD1. The V gene's germline CDR1 is SGDLS and CDR2 YYNGEE. J lost 6 bases, V lost 7 bases, and 10 bases had no gene match. The CDR3 covers 15 residues. CDR3 bases: TGTGCCAGCGGCCCCGGACAGGGGGCATGGGATACGCAGTATTTT. Translation gives CASGPGQGAWDTQYF. Looking up the rest from reference TRBV9 and TRBJ2-3 gives the full variable domain: DSGVTQTPKHLITATGQRVTLRCSPRSGDLSVYWYQQSLDQGLQFLIQYYNGEERAKGNILERFSAQQFPDLHSELNLSSLELGDSALYFCASGPGQGAWDTQYFGPGTRLTVL.

V and J are TRBV10-3 and TRBJ2-1; maybe TRBD2 (5 bases). Trimming removed 6 bases at V and 7 bases at J, with 10 bases between. Per germline, CDR1 ENHRY and CDR2 SYGVKD. The CDR3 covers 12 residues. The CDR3: CAIRPTGNEQFF. The CDR3 DNA sequence: TGTGCCATCAGGCCCACGGGGAATGAGCAGTTCTTC.